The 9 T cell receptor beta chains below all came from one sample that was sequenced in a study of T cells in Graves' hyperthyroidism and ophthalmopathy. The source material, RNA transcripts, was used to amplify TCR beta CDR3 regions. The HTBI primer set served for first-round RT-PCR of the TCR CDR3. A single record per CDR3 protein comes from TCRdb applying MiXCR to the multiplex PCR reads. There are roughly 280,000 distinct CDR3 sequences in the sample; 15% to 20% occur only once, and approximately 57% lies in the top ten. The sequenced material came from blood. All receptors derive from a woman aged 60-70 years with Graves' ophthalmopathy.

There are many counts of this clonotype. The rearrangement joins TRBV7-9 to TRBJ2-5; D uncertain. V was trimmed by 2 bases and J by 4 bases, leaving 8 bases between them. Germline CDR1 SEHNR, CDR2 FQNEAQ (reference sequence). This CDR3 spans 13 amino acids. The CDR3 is CASSLSAGETQYF. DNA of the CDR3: TGTGCCAGCAGCTTATCGGCCGGAGAGACCCAGTACTTC.

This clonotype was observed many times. The CDR3 here is CASSSPDRFYYEQYF. The CDR3 DNA reads TGTGCCAGCAGCTCGCCCGACAGGTTCTACTACGAGCAGTACTTC. The V gene is TRBV13, the J gene TRBJ2-7, with a possible D match to TRBD1 (6 bases). V was shortened by 4 bases and J by 3 bases, with 16 bases between the two germline ends. CDR3 length equals 15 residues. In germline, CDR1 is PRHDT, CDR2 FYEKMQ (reference sequence).

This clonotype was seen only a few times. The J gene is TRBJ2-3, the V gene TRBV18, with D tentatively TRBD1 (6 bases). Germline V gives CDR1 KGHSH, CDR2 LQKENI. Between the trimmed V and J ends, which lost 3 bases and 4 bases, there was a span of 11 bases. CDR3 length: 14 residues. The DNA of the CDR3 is TGTGCCAGCTCACCCAAAACAGGGCCAGATACGCAGTATTTT. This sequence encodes CASSPKTGPDTQYF.

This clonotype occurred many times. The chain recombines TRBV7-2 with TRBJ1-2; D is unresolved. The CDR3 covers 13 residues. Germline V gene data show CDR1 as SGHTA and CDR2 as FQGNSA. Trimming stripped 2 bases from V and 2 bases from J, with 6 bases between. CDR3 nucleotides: TGTGCCAGCAGCTTAAGAAGGAACTATGGCTACACCTTC. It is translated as CASSLRRNYGYTF.

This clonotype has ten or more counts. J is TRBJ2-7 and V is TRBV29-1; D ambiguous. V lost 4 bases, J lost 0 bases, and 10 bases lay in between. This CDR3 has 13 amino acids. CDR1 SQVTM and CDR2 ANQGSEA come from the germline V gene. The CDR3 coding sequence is TGCAGCGTTGGGACGGCGAGCTCCTACGAGCAGTACTTC. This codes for CSVGTASSYEQYF.

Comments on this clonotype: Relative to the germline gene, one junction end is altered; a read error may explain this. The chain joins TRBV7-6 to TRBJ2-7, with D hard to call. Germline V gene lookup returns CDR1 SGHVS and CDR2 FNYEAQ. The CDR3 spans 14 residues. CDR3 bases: TGTGCCTGCAGCGTTGGTGGCAGCTCCTACGAGCAGTACTTC. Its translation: CACSVGGSSYEQYF.

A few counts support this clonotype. CDR3 sequence: CASSQRGTDTQYF. The DNA for the CDR3 is TGCGCCAGCAGCCAAAGAGGCACAGATACGCAGTATTTT. This chain links TRBV4-1 with TRBJ2-3, with D uncertain. V lost 2 bases and J lost 1, with 4 bases in between. The germline V gene has CDR1 MGHRA and CDR2 YSYEKL. CDR3 length: 13 residues.

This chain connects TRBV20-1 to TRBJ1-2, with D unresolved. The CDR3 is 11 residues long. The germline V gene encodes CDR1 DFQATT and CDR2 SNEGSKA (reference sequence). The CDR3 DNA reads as TGCAATATTAGCCGGGCCTATGGCTACACCTTC. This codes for CNISRAYGYTF.

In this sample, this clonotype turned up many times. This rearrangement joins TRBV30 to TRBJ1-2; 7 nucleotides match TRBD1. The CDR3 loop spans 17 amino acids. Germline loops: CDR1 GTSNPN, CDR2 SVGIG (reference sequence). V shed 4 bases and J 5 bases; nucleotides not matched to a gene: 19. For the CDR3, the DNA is TGTGCCTGGAATCTCCTAAAAGCGACAGGGAGGGGTTATGGCTACACCTTC. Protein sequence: CAWNLLKATGRGYGYTF. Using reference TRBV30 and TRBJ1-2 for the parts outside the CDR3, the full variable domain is SQTIHQWPATLVQPVGSPLSLECTVEGTSNPNLYWYRQAAGRGLQLLFYSVGIGQISSEVPQNLSASRPQDRQFILSSKKLLLSDSGFYLCAWNLLKATGRGYGYTFGSGTRLTVV.